These T cell receptor beta chains were read from a single sample in a study of radiotherapy plus CTLA-4 blockade in lung cancer. Sequencing was performed with immunoSEQ multiplex PCR; in TCRdb, only in-frame clones are kept and a portion is missing. Of about 45,000 clones in the sample, about 63% were seen once. Sequenced material: peripheral blood, taken from a patient treated with radiotherapy plus ipilimumab. The receptor set was obtained from a human donor with non-small cell lung cancer who had a partial response to radiotherapy plus ipilimumab. Both conserved end residues are part of each CDR3.

TRBJ2-5	TRBV6-6	CASSFPGLAGEYF
TRBJ2-5	TRBV18	CASSPRDRGVETQYF
TRBJ1-6	TRBV2	CASGDTNSPLHF
TRBJ1-5	TRBV5-4	CASSLGLGEGQPQHF
TRBJ1-4	TRBV11-2	CASSLDGRTNEKLFF
TRBJ2-1	TRBV28	CASSLFSDRSGQFF
TRBJ2-1	TRBV28	CASGDRDWAMGEQFF
TRBJ2-1	TRBV6-6	CASRGTTHYNEQFF
TRBJ2-7	TRBV5-6	CASSVTYEQYF
TRBJ2-5	TRBV7-2	CASSLEVRGLETQYF
TRBJ2-7	TRBV6-5	CASSYSFRDRGDF
TRBJ2-3	TRBV30	CAWSEGLAGDYTQYF
TRBJ1-5	TRBV18	CASSPQDRDGGTQHF
TRBJ1-5	TRBV18	CASSPGQTKPQHF
TRBJ2-7	TRBV5-1	CASSSDGQGYEQYF
TRBJ1-5	TRBV18	CASSTRDSNQPQHF
TRBJ2-3	TRBV5-1	CASSLGSGGGPDTQYF
TRBJ1-1	TRBV7-6	CASSEPGHTEAFF
TRBJ2-7	TRBV4-2	CASSRAPSEQYF
TRBJ2-1	TRBV7-3	CASSSRRTSGGGLQFF
TRBJ2-5	TRBV12-5	CASGPGTGGLGETQYF
TRBJ2-7	TRBV11-2	CASSLGQGVSYEQYF
TRBJ2-1	TRBV2	CASSRGLVVYNEQFF
TRBJ1-2	TRBV4-3	CASSRGDRENYGYTF
TRBJ2-1	TRBV14	CASSPYGLAGVGRYNEQFF
TRBJ1-3	TRBV5-1	CASRTRPGGNGNTIYF
TRBJ1-5	TRBV5-8	CASSLNRVGNQPQHF
TRBJ2-1	TRBV7-9	CASSSIAGGRNEQFF
TRBJ1-1	TRBV20-1	CSASTYSEAFF
TRBJ1-3	TRBV4-3	CASSQDPGLTSGNTIYF
TRBJ2-7	TRBV6-6	CASSYSIGTLEQYF
TRBJ1-1	TRBV6-5	CASRLLSGTGREAFF
TRBJ2-2	TRBV19	CASTPGLAGFSNTGELFF
TRBJ1-2	TRBV27	CASTTANTGNGYTF
TRBJ1-2	TRBV5-4	CASSLETGNGYTF
TRBJ1-6	TRBV7-3	CASSLRPGGDSPLHF
TRBJ2-1	TRBV6-5	CASRTAGTGSFEQFF
TRBJ2-5	TRBV11-2	CASSLGLAEETQYF
TRBJ2-7	TRBV25-1	CASSEIGSANLYEQYF
TRBJ2-3	TRBV6-6	CASSYLGRTDTQYF
TRBJ1-5	TRBV23-1	CASSRGGLGPHF
TRBJ2-7	TRBV30	CAWSVSTGTYEQYF
TRBJ2-5	TRBV18	CASSPGGRGETQYF
TRBJ1-5	TRBV5-1	CASRRTAGSNQPQHF
TRBJ1-5	TRBV7-9	CASSKGQGNQPQHF
TRBJ2-1	TRBV6-1	CASRRGGYEQFF
TRBJ1-5	TRBV27	CASSLRGNQPQHF
TRBJ2-3	TRBV12-5	CASGLRLDTDTQYF
TRBJ1-2	TRBV7-8	CASSRDRDYGYTF